The clone carrying this TCR beta chain was seen a handful of times. This CDR3 is 13 amino acids long. The ends lost 5 bases at V and 3 bases at J; junction bases unmatched: 6. Germline V gene sequence: CDR1 SQVTM, CDR2 ANQGSEA. This entry comes from a study of patients and donors after allogeneic stem cell transplantation. MiXCR was run by TCRdb on the RT-PCR reads, yielding one entry per CDR3 protein. Of 200,000 to 250,000 distinct CDR3 sequences in the sample, around 41% are singletons; the top ten hold more than 9%. Input material: blood, either unsorted or a sorted T cell fraction (not recorded which). The receptor comes from a human donor who was either an allogeneic HSCT recipient or a stem cell or donor lymphocyte infusion donor (not recorded which). It is not recorded whose cells these are; they may come from a transplant donor. The chain couples TRBV29-1 to TRBJ2-5, with 7 bases matching TRBD1. The CDR3 DNA follows: TGCAGCGTTAACGCAGGGGGTAAAGAGACCCAGTACTTC. It encodes CSVNAGGKETQYF.